The present entry profiles one T cell receptor (beta chain) with its context. This entry comes from a study of patients and donors after allogeneic stem cell transplantation. Trimming pared 6 bases from V and 3 bases from J, leaving 11 bases between. Germline-derived CDR1 and CDR2 are MDHEN and SYDVKM. CDR3 length equals 14 residues. MiXCR, run by TCRdb on the RT-PCR reads, gives a single entry per CDR3 protein. The sample holds more than 850,000 distinct CDR3 sequences, approximately 19% seen once. The sample was blood, either unsorted or a sorted T cell fraction (not recorded which). The chain employs TRBV28 and TRBJ1-4; no definite D call. The sequence came from a human donor who was either an allogeneic HSCT recipient or a stem cell or donor lymphocyte infusion donor (not recorded which). It is not recorded whose cells these are; they may come from a transplant donor. In nucleotides, the CDR3 is TGTGCCAGCAGCAATCGACGGTCTAATGAAAAACTGTTTTTT. As protein: CASSNRRSNEKLFF.